This entry features one T cell receptor (beta chain) sequence. With V trimmed by 6 bases and J by 4 bases, 8 bases remained unmatched. The CDR3 covers 14 residues. Germline V gene lookup returns CDR1 SGHRS and CDR2 YFSETQ. The sample belongs to a study of T cell repertoires in ileal Crohn's disease. Some clones are missing from TCRdb's copy, which holds only in-frame ones; the method was immunoSEQ multiplex PCR. This sample yields some 5,100 clones, of which 82% are seen a single time; more than 13% belongs to the top ten. Sequencing was carried out using ileal tissue. The clonotype comes from an adult with Crohn's disease. The chain has TRBV5-1 and TRBJ1-1; TRBD1 matches at 8 bases. CDR3 amino acids: CASMWTGIGTEAFF. The CDR3 bases are TGCGCCAGCATGTGGACAGGGATCGGCACTGAAGCTTTCTTT.